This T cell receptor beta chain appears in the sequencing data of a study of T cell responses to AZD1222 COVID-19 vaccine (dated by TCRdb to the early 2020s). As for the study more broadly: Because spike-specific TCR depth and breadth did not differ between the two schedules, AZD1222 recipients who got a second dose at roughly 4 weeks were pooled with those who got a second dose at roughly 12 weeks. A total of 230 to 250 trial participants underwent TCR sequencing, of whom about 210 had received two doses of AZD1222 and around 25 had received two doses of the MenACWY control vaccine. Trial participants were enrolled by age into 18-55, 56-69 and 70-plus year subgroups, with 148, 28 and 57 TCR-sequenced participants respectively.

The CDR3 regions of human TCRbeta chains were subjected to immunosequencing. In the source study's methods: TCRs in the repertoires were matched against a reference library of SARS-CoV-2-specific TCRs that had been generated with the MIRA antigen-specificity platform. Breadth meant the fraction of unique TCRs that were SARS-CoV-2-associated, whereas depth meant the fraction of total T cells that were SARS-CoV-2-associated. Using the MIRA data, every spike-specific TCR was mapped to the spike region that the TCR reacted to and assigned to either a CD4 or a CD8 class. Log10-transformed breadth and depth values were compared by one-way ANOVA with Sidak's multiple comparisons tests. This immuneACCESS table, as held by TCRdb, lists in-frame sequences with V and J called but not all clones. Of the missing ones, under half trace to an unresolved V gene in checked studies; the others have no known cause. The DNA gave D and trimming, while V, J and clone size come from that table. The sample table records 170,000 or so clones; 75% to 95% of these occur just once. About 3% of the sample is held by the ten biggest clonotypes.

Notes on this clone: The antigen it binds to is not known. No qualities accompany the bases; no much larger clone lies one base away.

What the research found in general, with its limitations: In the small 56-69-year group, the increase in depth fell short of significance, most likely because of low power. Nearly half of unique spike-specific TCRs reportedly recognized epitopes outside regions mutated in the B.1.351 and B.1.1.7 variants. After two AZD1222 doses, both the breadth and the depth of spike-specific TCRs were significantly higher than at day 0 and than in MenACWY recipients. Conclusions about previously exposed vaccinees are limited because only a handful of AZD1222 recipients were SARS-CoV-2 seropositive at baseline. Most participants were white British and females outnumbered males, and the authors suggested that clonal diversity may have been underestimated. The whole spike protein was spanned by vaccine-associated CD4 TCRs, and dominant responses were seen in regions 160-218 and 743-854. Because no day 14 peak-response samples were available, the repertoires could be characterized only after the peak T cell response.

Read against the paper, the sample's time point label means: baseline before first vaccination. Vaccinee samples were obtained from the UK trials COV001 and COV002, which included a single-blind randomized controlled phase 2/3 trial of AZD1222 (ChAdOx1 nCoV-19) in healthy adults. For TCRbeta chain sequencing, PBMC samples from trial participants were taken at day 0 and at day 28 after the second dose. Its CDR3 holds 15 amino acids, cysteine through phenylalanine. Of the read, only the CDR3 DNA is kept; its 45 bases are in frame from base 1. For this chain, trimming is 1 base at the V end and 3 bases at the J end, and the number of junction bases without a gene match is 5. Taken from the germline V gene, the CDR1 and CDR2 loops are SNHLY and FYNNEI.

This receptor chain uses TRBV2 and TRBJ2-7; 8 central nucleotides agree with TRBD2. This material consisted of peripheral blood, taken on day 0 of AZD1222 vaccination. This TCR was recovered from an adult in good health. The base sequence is TGTGCCAGCAGTGAAGGTAGCGGGGTCTACTACGAGCAGTACTTC. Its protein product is CASSEGSGVYYEQYF.